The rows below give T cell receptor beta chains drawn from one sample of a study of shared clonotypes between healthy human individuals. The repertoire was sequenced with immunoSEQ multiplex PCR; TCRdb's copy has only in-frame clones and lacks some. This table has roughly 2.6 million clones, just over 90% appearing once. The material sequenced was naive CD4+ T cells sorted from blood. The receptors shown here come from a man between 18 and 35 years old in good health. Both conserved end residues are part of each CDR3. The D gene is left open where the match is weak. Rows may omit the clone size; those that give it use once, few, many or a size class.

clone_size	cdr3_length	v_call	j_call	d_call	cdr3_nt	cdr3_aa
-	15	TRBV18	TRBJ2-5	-	TGTGCCAGCTCACCACCAAATCCGGGCGGGGAGACCCAGTACTTC	CASSPPNPGGETQYF
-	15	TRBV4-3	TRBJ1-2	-	TGCGCCAGCAGCCAAGACGTAGTCAGGATCTCCGGCTACACCTTC	CASSQDVVRISGYTF
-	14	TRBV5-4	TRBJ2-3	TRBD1	TGTGCCAGCAGCCTGGGGACAGCCACAGATACGCAGTATTTT	CASSLGTATDTQYF
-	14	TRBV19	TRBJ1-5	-	TGTGCCAGTAGTGTGCAAGACAGCAATCAGCCCCAGCATTTT	CASSVQDSNQPQHF
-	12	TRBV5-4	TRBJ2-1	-	TGTGCCAGCAGCTTGGAAAGCAATGAGCAGTTCTTC	CASSLESNEQFF
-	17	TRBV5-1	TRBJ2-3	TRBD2	TGCGCCAGCAGCGTCAGCCAGGGACTAGGAAGCACAGATACGCAGTATTTT	CASSVSQGLGSTDTQYF
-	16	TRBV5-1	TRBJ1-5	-	TGCGCCAGCAGCTTAGGCGGGTATACTGGCAATCAGCCCCAGCATTTT	CASSLGGYTGNQPQHF
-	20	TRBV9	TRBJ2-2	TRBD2	TGTGCCAGCAGCTCTAGGACCCCGGGACTAGCGGGATATACCACCGGGGAGCTGTTTTTT	CASSSRTPGLAGYTTGELFF
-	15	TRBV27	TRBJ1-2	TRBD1	TGTGCCAGCAGTTTAGGGACAGGGGGAGGCTATGGCTACACCTTC	CASSLGTGGGYGYTF
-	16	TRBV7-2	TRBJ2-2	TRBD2	TGTGCCAGCACGCCTTTAGCGGGGGCGAACACCGGGGAGCTGTTTTTT	CASTPLAGANTGELFF
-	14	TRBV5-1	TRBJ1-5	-	TGCGCCAGCAGCTTGGGGACAGTGAATCAGCCCCAGCATTTT	CASSLGTVNQPQHF
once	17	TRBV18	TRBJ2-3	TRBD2	TGTGCCAGCTCACCAGGACTAGCGGGGGGGCATGCAGATACGCAGTATTTT	CASSPGLAGGHADTQYF
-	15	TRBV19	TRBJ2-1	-	TGTGCCAGTAGAGTGGGACGACTAGGCCCCAATGAGCAGTTCTTC	CASRVGRLGPNEQFF
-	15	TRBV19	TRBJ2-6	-	TGTGCCAGTAGTATAGTGGCTAGCGGGGCCAACGTCCTGACTTTC	CASSIVASGANVLTF
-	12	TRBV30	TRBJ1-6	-	TGTGCCTGGAGTGTCAAGAAGGCACCCCTCCACTTT	CAWSVKKAPLHF